Sequencing of this T cell receptor beta chain was carried out in a study of blood T cell repertoires in COVID-19. Study background: There were acute and convalescent COVID-19 samples, and they came from the United States, Italy and Spain. T cells, B-cell-depleted T cells, or PBMCs provided the cDNA or gDNA that served as material.

CDR3 length: 18 residues. Germline assignment: CDR1 SGHTA and CDR2 FQGTGA. The junction had 7 bases not matched to a gene; V was cut back by 0 bases and J by 2 bases. As processed by the authors: The authors estimated nucleated cell counts from reference gene primer amplification. Here immunoSEQ multiplex PCR was the method, and the copy in TCRdb shows in-frame clones only, minus some. V, J and clone size derive from that table, while D and trimming were established from the DNA sequence. The sample gives around 32,000 clones, approximately 86% of which show up once; 5% to 6.5% is in the top ten. The sequenced sample consisted of peripheral blood. V is TRBV7-3 and J is TRBJ2-3, with TRBD2 matching over 11 bases. The TCR sequence derives from a woman older than 75 with active or convalescent COVID-19. The CDR3 DNA follows: TGTGCCAGCAGCTTAACCCCCGGACTAGCGGGTGACACAGATACGCAGTATTTT. Protein sequence: CASSLTPGLAGDTDTQYF.